This record concerns one TCR beta chain sequence. Its target antigen remains unknown. Qualities for individual bases were not recorded, and no much larger clone is one base off. The germline V gene specifies MNHEY as CDR1 and SVGAGI as CDR2. V is pared back by 6 bases and J by 4 bases, with 10 bases lying between the germline termini. The CDR3 measures 12 amino acids from cysteine to phenylalanine. The read is trimmed to its CDR3 DNA, 36 bases read in frame from base 1. Libraries were prepared through the immunoSEQ multiplex PCR assay. TCRdb's version of the immuneACCESS table is confined to in-frame rearrangements and falls short of the full clone set. An unresolved V gene accounts for under half of the shortfall where checked; the remainder is of unknown origin. A total of 150,000 to 200,000 clones appear in this sample, around 90% of them only once. Around 1.5% of the sample lies in the top ten.

The data stem from a study of control samples from healthy donors and cancer patients (dated by TCRdb to the early 2020s). Sequencing input: blood. The sequence joins TRBV6-5 to TRBJ2-7; a tentative D call is TRBD2 (5 bases match). This TCR was recovered from a woman aged 45-65 years in good health. The CDR3 corresponds to CASSVSGYEQYF. The nucleotide sequence reads as follows: TGTGCCAGCAGCGTTTCGGGGTACGAGCAGTACTTC.